These 17 T cell receptor beta chains were all obtained from the same sample, sequenced in a study of T-cell memory formation after mild COVID-19. MiXCR, run by TCRdb on the 5' RACE reads, gives a single entry per CDR3 protein. The repertoire holds 350,000 to 550,000 distinct CDR3 sequences, with around 17% as singletons. The sample was PBMCs or a T cell subset sorted from them (not recorded which). Source of these receptors: a man between 18 and 29 years old who had mild COVID-19 (a few samples of this study predate the infection). Cell type and time point are not known.

The sample holds a few counts of this clonotype. The chain links TRBV24-1 to TRBJ1-5; D is uncertain. The CDR3 contains 14 residues. Trimming stripped 6 bases from V and 8 bases from J, with 16 bases between. Germline-derived CDR1 and CDR2 are KGHDR and SFDVKD. CDR3 in amino acids: CATSPSLFTEPQHF. The CDR3 bases are TGTGCCACCAGTCCCTCTCTATTCACCGAGCCCCAGCATTTT.

The genes are TRBV12-3 or TRBV12-4 and TRBJ1-2; D is undetermined. V gave up 2 bases and J gave up 10 bases, with 8 bases separating them. The CDR3 is 11 residues long. The CDR3 reads CASSLRVDYTF. In DNA, the CDR3 is TGTGCCAGCAGTTTACGGGTGGACTACACCTTC.

CDR3 residues: CASSQAAGTVSEQYF. CDR3 coding DNA: TGTGCCAGCAGCCAAGCTGCGGGGACAGTCTCCGAGCAGTACTTC. The J gene is TRBJ2-7, the V gene TRBV3-1, with D tentatively TRBD1 (7 bases). The germline CDR1 and CDR2 sequences are LGHDT and YNNKEL (reference sequence). This CDR3 comprises 15 residues. The V gene lost 1 base and the J gene lost 6 bases, with 16 bases spanning the gap.

This chain links TRBV6-5 with TRBJ2-3; TRBD1 or TRBD2 may be the D gene (5 bases each). In germline, CDR1 is MNHEY, CDR2 SVGAGI. The CDR3 is 14 amino acids. V was pared by 6 bases and J by 1 base, with 11 bases between. The CDR3 DNA is TGTGCCAGCAGGGCCGGGGACGGCACAGATACGCAGTATTTT. Residues: CASRAGDGTDTQYF.

This clonotype was seen more than once but under ten times. The V call is TRBV29-1, the J call TRBJ2-2; D ambiguous. V was cut by 4 bases and J by 3 bases, with 9 bases left in between. The CDR3 contains 13 residues. Germline CDR1 reads SQVTM; CDR2 reads ANQGSEA. The CDR3 protein is CSVGVLDTGELFF. CDR3 nucleotides: TGCAGCGTTGGGGTGCTCGACACCGGGGAGCTGTTTTTT.

The V and J genes are TRBV7-9 and TRBJ1-1, with D possibly TRBD1 on 5 matching bases. Trimming removed 5 bases at V and 1 base at J, with 20 bases between. The CDR3 runs 17 residues. Germline V gene sequence: CDR1 SEHNR, CDR2 FQNEAQ (reference sequence). The CDR3: CASSPRPQGPGNTEAFF. CDR3 bases: TGTGCCAGCAGCCCCCGGCCTCAGGGTCCGGGGAACACTGAAGCTTTCTTT.

The chain recombines TRBV7-9 with TRBJ2-7; 8 bases are a match to TRBD1. Germline V gives CDR1 SEHNR, CDR2 FQNEAQ (reference sequence). Trimming at V came to 3 bases and at J to 2 bases, leaving 6 bases not matched to a gene. CDR3 length equals 15 residues. The DNA of the CDR3 is TGTGCCAGCAGCTTCAGGCCGGGACAGGCCTACGAGCAGTACTTC. This codes for CASSFRPGQAYEQYF.

V gene TRBV6-1 combines with J gene TRBJ2-4; TRBD1 aligns across 7 bases. Germline V gene data show CDR1 as MNHNS and CDR2 as SASEGT. This CDR3 spans 12 amino acids. The V gene end was trimmed by 7 bases and the J gene end by 8 bases; junction bases not matched to a gene: 5. The CDR3 DNA reads TGTGCCAGCACCGAAGACAGGGACATTCAGTACTTC. Translated, it gives CASTEDRDIQYF.

This clonotype was observed a handful of times. This chain uses TRBV4-3 with TRBJ2-6; no reliable D call. This CDR3 is 17 amino acids long. Germline V CDR1 and CDR2: LGHNA, YSLEER. V lost 1 base to trimming and J lost 0 bases, with 10 bases between them. Here the CDR3 reads CASSQGLASSGANVLTF. The CDR3 nucleotides are TGCGCCAGCAGCCAAGGGTTAGCCTCCTCTGGGGCCAACGTCCTGACTTTC.

This clonotype showed up just a few times. The chain recombines TRBV29-1 with TRBJ2-1, with 8 bases that match TRBD2. The V segment lost 3 bases and the J segment 1 base; nucleotides outside the gene matches: 5. This CDR3 spans 15 amino acids. Germline V gives CDR1 SQVTM, CDR2 ANQGSEA. The CDR3 nucleotides are TGCAGCGTTGATTTGCGGGGGGCTTCCTACAATGAGCAGTTCTTC. Its protein is CSVDLRGASYNEQFF.

The gene calls are TRBV24-1 and TRBJ2-2; possibly TRBD2 for D (5 bases). Trimming took off 8 bases at V and 5 bases at J, with 20 bases between the two ends. From germline, CDR1 is KGHDR and CDR2 SFDVKD. This CDR3 is 16 amino acids long. The CDR3 coding sequence is TGTGCCACCACCCCTGGACGAGGGATCTCGACCGGGGAGCTGTTTTTT. This translates into CATTPGRGISTGELFF.

V gene TRBV4-1 combines with J gene TRBJ2-5, with a possible D match to TRBD2 (5 bases). There are 16 residues in the CDR3. The V and J ends lost 0 bases and 5 bases respectively, with 16 bases between them. CDR1 MGHRA and CDR2 YSYEKL come from the germline V gene. The CDR3 reads CASSQEVWENGETQYF. The CDR3 nucleotides read TGCGCCAGCAGCCAAGAAGTGTGGGAGAATGGGGAGACCCAGTACTTC.

CDR3 sequence: CASSDRLAGALEPSTDTQYF. The CDR3 DNA reads TGTGCCAGCAGTGATCGACTAGCGGGGGCTCTAGAACCTAGCACAGATACGCAGTATTTT. The chain links TRBV2 to TRBJ2-3; 12 bases agree with TRBD2. CDR1 is SNHLY, CDR2 FYNNEI, per germline. This CDR3 is 20 amino acids long. Unmatched junction bases numbered 13, after V lost 3 bases and J lost 0 bases.

The CDR3 DNA is TGTGCCAGCACCCCCGGACAGAGACTCCACTTT. Encoded protein: CASTPGQRLHF. The genes are TRBV6-2 or TRBV6-3 and TRBJ1-6; a weak D match, TRBD1 (6 bases). The CDR3 sequence is 11 residues long. Trimming took 7 bases from V and 16 from J, leaving 14 bases between them. The germline V gene encodes CDR1 MNHEY and CDR2 SVGEGT.

This clonotype was seen many times. The chain has TRBV5-1 and TRBJ2-5, with 7 bases that match TRBD1. The CDR3 contains 15 residues. V was clipped by 5 bases and J by 3 bases; unmatched bases: 10. In germline, CDR1 is SGHRS, CDR2 YFSETQ. The CDR3 DNA reads TGCGCCAGCAGTCCGACAGGGCGAGGGGAAGAGACCCAGTACTTC. It yields the protein CASSPTGRGEETQYF.

The chain links TRBV7-3 to TRBJ2-1; 7 nucleotides align to TRBD1. The V segment lost 4 bases and the J segment 7 bases; nucleotides outside the gene matches: 10. This CDR3 region has 15 residues. CDR1 is SGHTA, CDR2 FQGTGA, per germline. The CDR3 is CASSSWTGRGNEQFF. The CDR3 nucleotides read TGTGCCAGCAGCTCCTGGACAGGAAGGGGGAATGAGCAGTTCTTC.

V gene TRBV29-1 combines with J gene TRBJ2-1; 8 positions agree with TRBD2. With V trimmed by 7 bases and J by 0 bases, 2 bases remained unmatched. Germline loops: CDR1 SQVTM, CDR2 ANQGSEA. CDR3 length: 13 residues. CDR3 amino acids: CSGGGNSYNEQFF. The CDR3 nucleotides read TGCAGCGGCGGGGGGAACTCCTACAATGAGCAGTTCTTC.